One and the same sample provided the 20 T cell receptor beta chains below, sequenced in a study of regulatory T cells in long-lasting Graves disease. Time point denoted: persistent/refractory GD, antithyroid drugs over 5 years with positive TRAb. PBMCs provided the RNA from which the TCR library was made. The authors built TCR beta libraries using iRepertoire HTBI primers and Arm-PCR of CDR3 regions. MiXCR was run by TCRdb on the multiplex PCR reads, yielding one entry per CDR3 protein. The sample has around 460,000 distinct CDR3 sequences, around a fifth seen once; the top ten hold around 13%. Here the sequenced sample was peripheral blood mononuclear cells (PBMCs), taken when the disease was refractory, from a patient treated with antithyroid drugs. These receptors originate from a female donor with Graves disease.

The rearrangement uses TRBV24-1 and TRBJ1-2; D perhaps matches TRBD1 (6 bases). This CDR3 spans 15 amino acids. The V end lost 3 bases, the J end lost 6 bases, and 16 bases lay between the germline ends. Looked up from germline, CDR1 is KGHDR and CDR2 is SFDVKD. CDR3 in amino acids: CATSDGGSQGNGYTF. The CDR3 DNA sequence: TGTGCCACCAGTGATGGTGGGAGCCAGGGGAATGGCTACACCTTC.

This clonotype was picked up many times. The J gene is TRBJ1-5, the V gene TRBV10-3; 10 bases align to TRBD1. V gave up 4 bases and J gave up 5 bases; unmatched junction bases: 11. Germline assignment: CDR1 ENHRY and CDR2 SYGVKD. The CDR3 extends over 17 amino acids. CDR3 bases: TGTGCCATCAGTGGGACCGGAGGGACAGGGGACGATCAGCCCCAGCATTTT. This encodes CAISGTGGTGDDQPQHF.

This chain uses TRBV20-1 with TRBJ2-7; D possibly corresponds to TRBD1 (6 bases). CDR3 length: 14 residues. V lost 3 bases to trimming and J lost 4 bases, with 16 bases between them. The germline gives CDR1 DFQATT, CDR2 SNEGSKA (reference sequence). The CDR3 nucleotides are TGCAGTGCTAGTACAGGGCTCGTTACTTACGAGCAGTACTTC. It is translated as CSASTGLVTYEQYF.

A few counts support this clonotype. The J gene is TRBJ2-2, the V gene TRBV10-3; D is unclear. The CDR3 covers 13 residues. Germline V gene lookup returns CDR1 ENHRY and CDR2 SYGVKD. Trimming left V 6 bases short and J 0 bases short, with 5 bases between. The CDR3 nucleotides are TGTGCCATCAGGGGGTCGAACACCGGGGAGCTGTTTTTT. This encodes CAIRGSNTGELFF.

The V gene is TRBV6-1, the J gene TRBJ2-3; D not certain. Deletions cut 6 bases from V and 1 base from J, with 8 bases between. The CDR3 contains 13 residues. Germline V lookup: CDR1 MNHNS, CDR2 SASEGT. The CDR3 protein is CASSAYRTDTQYF. The CDR3 nucleotides read TGTGCCAGCAGCGCCTATCGCACAGATACGCAGTATTTT.

This clonotype was counted between two and nine times. V gene TRBV20-1 combines with J gene TRBJ1-2; D is uncertain. The V end was cut by 7 bases, the J end by 4 bases, with 16 bases between. This CDR3 comprises 13 residues. Germline assignment: CDR1 DFQATT and CDR2 SNEGSKA (reference sequence). The CDR3 is CSVIREEGYGYTF. CDR3 sequence (DNA): TGCAGTGTCATTCGGGAAGAGGGCTATGGCTACACCTTC.

This clonotype appeared many times. V and J are TRBV6-5 and TRBJ2-5; D gene unclear. Trimming shortened V by 6 bases and J by 2 bases, and 16 bases separated the two germline ends. CDR1 and CDR2 (germline): MNHEY, SVGAGI. The CDR3 consists of 15 residues. The CDR3 DNA follows: TGTGCCAGCAGATACCGGCCCGGGCAGCAAGAGACCCAGTACTTC. Translation gives CASRYRPGQQETQYF.

In its sample, this clonotype was seen many times. This chain connects TRBV10-3 to TRBJ2-7; the D is unclear. CDR1 ENHRY and CDR2 SYGVKD come from the germline V gene. V lost 0 bases and J 6 bases, leaving 3 bases between the germline ends. The CDR3 is made up of 11 amino acids. Written as DNA, the CDR3 is TGTGCCATCAGTGAGTCTTTCGAGCAGTACTTC. Translation gives CAISESFEQYF.

The rearrangement joins TRBV5-1 to TRBJ2-2; TRBD1 matches 8 bases. CDR1 SGHRS and CDR2 YFSETQ come from the germline V gene. The V and J ends lost 4 bases and 5 bases, in that order; junction bases with no gene match: 10. The CDR3 is 16 residues long. The CDR3 sequence is CASSLSQGGTTGELFF. CDR3 sequence (DNA): TGCGCCAGCAGCCTCTCACAGGGGGGAACTACCGGGGAGCTGTTTTTT.

The chain combines TRBV7-8 with TRBJ1-1; possible D gene TRBD1, 6 bases. Germline V gene data show CDR1 as SGHVS and CDR2 as FQNEAQ. V shed 5 bases and J shed 9 bases, with 19 bases lying between them. This CDR3 spans 14 amino acids. CDR3 sequence reads: CASSPDLLGAKAFF. CDR3 nucleotide sequence: TGTGCCAGCAGCCCCGACCTCCTGGGGGCTAAAGCTTTCTTT.

This clonotype has ten or more counts. This chain links TRBV29-1 with TRBJ2-7; TRBD1 is a possible D gene (6 bases). The CDR3 is 13 amino acids. V shed 1 base and J shed 6 bases, with 13 bases lying between them. Germline assignment: CDR1 SQVTM and CDR2 ANQGSEA. CDR3 bases: TGCAGCGTTGAAGGGCAGGGGACGGGCGAGCAGTACTTC. Its protein is CSVEGQGTGEQYF.

As for this clonotype: A much larger clone differs by one base, so this may be a read error. This chain joins TRBV6-1 and TRBJ2-5; D gene unclear. V gave up 3 bases and J gave up 2 bases, with 4 bases separating them. Germline V gene sequence: CDR1 MNHNS, CDR2 SASEGT. This CDR3 comprises 12 residues. DNA for the CDR3: TGTGCCAGCAGTGAGAAACAAGAGACCCAGTACTTC. Translating gives CASSEKQETQYF.

This clonotype was seen many times. This chain links TRBV28 with TRBJ2-7, with 7 bases that match TRBD1. Germline loops: CDR1 MDHEN, CDR2 SYDVKM. After removal of 4 bases from V and 2 bases from J, the junction contained 14 bases not matched to a gene. This CDR3 contains 17 residues. CDR3 sequence (DNA): TGTGCCAGCAGTTCCCATGTTTTGTGGACAGGACCCTACGAGCAGTACTTC. Encoded protein: CASSSHVLWTGPYEQYF.

This chain connects TRBV20-1 to TRBJ1-4; D gene unclear. Germline V gene data show CDR1 as DFQATT and CDR2 as SNEGSKA (reference sequence). This CDR3 is 13 amino acids long. V was cut by 6 bases and J by 2 bases, with 10 bases left in between. The CDR3 region is CSALDLTNEKLFF. In DNA form, the CDR3 reads TGCAGTGCCCTGGATCTTACTAATGAAAAACTGTTTTTT.

This clonotype has just a few counts. The chain uses TRBV6-1 and TRBJ1-2; tentative D call: TRBD1 (6 bases). The CDR3 runs 13 residues. The V and J ends lost 7 bases and 5 bases respectively, with 14 bases between them. Germline CDR1 is MNHNS and CDR2 is SASEGT. In DNA, the CDR3 is TGTGCCAGCAATGGACAGCTTAGATATGGCTACACCTTC. Amino acid sequence: CASNGQLRYGYTF.

The chain links TRBV5-1 to TRBJ2-3, with TRBD1 matching over 10 bases. Germline loops: CDR1 SGHRS, CDR2 YFSETQ. The CDR3 sequence is 16 residues long. V dropped 4 bases and J dropped 5; count of bases not matched to a gene: 10. CDR3 in amino acids: CASSIVTGQGLDTQYF. In nucleotides, the CDR3 is TGCGCCAGCAGCATAGTTACGGGACAGGGGCTAGATACGCAGTATTTT.

CDR3 nucleotide sequence: TGTGCCAGCAGTTCGGATGGAGCCTCTGGAAACACCATATATTTT. It encodes CASSSDGASGNTIYF. The chain links TRBV12-3 or TRBV12-4 to TRBJ1-3, with no clear D. Trimming left V 4 bases short and J 0 bases short, with 10 bases between. The CDR3 spans 15 residues.

This clonotype was detected a few times. V and J are TRBV9 and TRBJ2-7; D may be TRBD1 (6 bases). The CDR3 runs to 14 residues. V was shortened by 4 bases and J by 4 bases, with 15 bases between the two germline ends. Germline CDR1 reads SGDLS; CDR2 reads YYNGEE. The CDR3 DNA sequence: TGTGCCAGCAGCTCCCGGGCAGGGGCGTACGAGCAGTACTTC. Its protein product is CASSSRAGAYEQYF.

The CDR3: CASSLVLAENNEQFF. The CDR3 DNA is TGTGCCAGCAGCTTAGTCCTAGCGGAGAACAATGAGCAGTTCTTC. The chain recombines TRBV7-9 with TRBJ2-1, with 7 bases fitting TRBD2. CDR3 size: 15 residues. Trimming took 1 base from V and 5 from J; bases not matched to a gene: 5. The V gene's germline CDR1 is SEHNR and CDR2 FQNEAQ (reference sequence).

The sample holds one count of this clonotype. The chain has TRBV12-5 and TRBJ2-1, with D tentatively TRBD1 or TRBD2 (5 bases each). CDR1 LGHNT and CDR2 FRNRAP come from the germline V gene. The CDR3 spans 13 residues. CDR3 amino acids: CATRGATYNEQFF. The CDR3 nucleotides read TGTGCAACTAGGGGAGCAACCTACAATGAGCAGTTCTTC.